One sample yielded the 13 T cell receptor beta chains listed below, sequenced in a study of PD-1 blockade in classical Hodgkin lymphoma. Method: immunoSEQ multiplex PCR; TCRdb's copy keeps in-frame clones and lacks some. The repertoire holds 5,000 to 6,000 clones, with approximately 83% as singletons. After autologous stem cell transplantation all patients relapsed, and prior brentuximab vedotin exposure differed between cohorts. Applied to thawed PBMCs, magnetic negative selection was the method used to isolate CD8+ T cells. The material was CD8+ T cells from blood, obtained at baseline. Source of these receptors: a human donor with classical Hodgkin lymphoma.

This clone was seen only a few times. The chain couples TRBV4-1 to TRBJ1-5; TRBD1 matches 8 bases. This CDR3 is built from 14 residues. J gave up 5 bases and V 3 bases, and 3 bases lay outside the gene matches. CDR1 and CDR2 from the germline V gene are MGHRA and YSYEKL. CDR3 region: CASSHLQGDQPQHF. The DNA for the CDR3 is TGCGCCAGCAGCCACCTACAGGGGGATCAGCCCCAGCATTTT.

The chain has TRBV6-5 and TRBJ1-1, with 9 bases that match TRBD1. CDR1 is MNHEY and CDR2 is SVGAGI in the germline V gene. The CDR3 totals 16 residues. The ends lost 3 bases at V and 5 bases at J; junction bases unmatched: 10. This CDR3 reads CASSYYPGQGITEAFF. The CDR3 DNA follows: TGTGCCAGCAGTTATTATCCAGGACAGGGGATAACTGAAGCTTTCTTT.

V and J are TRBV14 and TRBJ1-2, with TRBD1 as a possible D gene (6 bases). Germline CDR1 is SGHDN and CDR2 is FVKESK. V lost 3 bases and J 4 bases, leaving 9 bases between the germline ends. This CDR3 region has 13 residues. The CDR3 here is CASSQMTGYGYTF. DNA for the CDR3: TGTGCCAGCAGCCAGATGACAGGCTATGGCTACACCTTC.

The chain is built from TRBV7-9 and TRBJ1-6; no reliable D call. The germline V gene has CDR1 SEHNR and CDR2 FQNEAQ (reference sequence). The CDR3 runs 14 residues. The germline V and J ends were trimmed by 3 bases and 6 bases, with 9 bases remaining between them. The CDR3: CASSLLRANSPLHF. The CDR3 bases are TGTGCCAGCAGCTTGCTCCGGGCTAATTCACCCCTCCACTTT.

The chain recombines TRBV7-9 with TRBJ2-7, with 11 positions matching TRBD2. Per germline, CDR1 SEHNR and CDR2 FQNEAQ (reference sequence). The CDR3 contains 17 residues. V was pared by 4 bases and J by 0 bases, with 8 bases of the junction left unmatched. CDR3 sequence: CASSSLAGGSSSYEQYF. As DNA, the CDR3 is TGTGCCAGCAGCTCTCTAGCGGGGGGTTCAAGCTCCTACGAGCAGTACTTC.

The V gene is TRBV13, the J gene TRBJ2-7; TRBD1 agrees at 9 bases. This CDR3 has 14 residues. Germline CDR1 reads PRHDT; CDR2 reads FYEKMQ (reference sequence). After removal of 3 bases from V and 2 bases from J, the junction contained 2 bases not matched to a gene. Here the CDR3 DNA reads TGTGCCAGCAGCTTCAACAGGGGGCCCTACGAGCAGTACTTC. Protein sequence: CASSFNRGPYEQYF.

This clone was recorded only once. The DNA for the CDR3 is TGCGCCAGCAGCCAAGATCAAGGGCTAGAGACCCAGTACTTC. Amino acids: CASSQDQGLETQYF. The chain is built from TRBV4-3 and TRBJ2-5; D remains unclear. The CDR3 is 14 amino acids. Trimming shortened V by 0 bases and J by 4 bases, and 9 bases separated the two germline ends. CDR1 is LGHNA, CDR2 YSLEER, per germline.

This clone occurred once. J is TRBJ2-1 and V is TRBV5-6, with D maybe TRBD2 (5 bases). The CDR3 is 15 residues long. Germline loops: CDR1 SGHDT, CDR2 YYEEEE. V lost 1 base and J lost 7, with 15 bases in between. CDR3 loop: CASSLYSFWENEQFF. Here the CDR3 DNA reads TGTGCCAGCAGCTTGTATTCCTTCTGGGAGAATGAGCAGTTCTTC.

This clone was picked up one time. One end of the junction is discordant with germline, which a read error may explain. The chain is built from TRBV7-9 and TRBJ2-2; maybe TRBD2 (6 bases). This CDR3 is 15 amino acids long. Germline V gene data show CDR1 as SEHNR and CDR2 as FQNEAQ (reference sequence). As DNA, the CDR3 is TGTGCCAGCAGCTCGGGACTTTTGAACTCCGGGGAGCTGTTTTTT. Translation: CASSSGLLNSGELFF.

Only a few counts were recorded for this clone. A read error may produce the germline difference seen at one junction end. The rearrangement joins TRBV2 to TRBJ2-3; D possibly matches TRBD1 or TRBD2 (5 bases each). Germline V gives CDR1 SNHLY, CDR2 FYNNEI. CDR3 length equals 15 residues. In DNA, the CDR3 is TGTGCCAGCACTGAAGGGACCCTCATCCGGGATACGCAGTATTTT. Translating it yields CASTEGTLIRDTQYF. The complete variable domain, with remaining parts taken from reference TRBV2 and TRBJ2-3, reads EPEVTQTPSHQVTQMGQEVILRCVPISNHLYFYWYRQILGQKVEFLVSFYNNEISEKSEIFDDQFSVERPDGSNFTLKIRSTKLEDSAMYFCASTEGTLIRDTQYFGPGTRLTVL.

The V and J genes are TRBV21-1 and TRBJ2-1; TRBD2 is the table's D call, not checked against the DNA. TRBV21-1 is recorded as a pseudogene. The CDR3 is 19 residues long. This CDR3 is CASSKVWWTSGGARNEQFF. As DNA, the CDR3 is TGTGCCAGCAGCAAAGTTTGGTGGACTAGCGGGGGGGCGCGAAATGAGCAGTTCTTC.

The rearrangement uses TRBV7-8 and TRBJ1-1; 9 nucleotides match TRBD1. Unmatched junction bases numbered 7, after V lost 4 bases and J lost 4 bases. Germline V gene data show CDR1 as SGHVS and CDR2 as FQNEAQ. This CDR3 spans 15 amino acids. For the CDR3, the DNA is TGTGCCAGCAGCTACCGGGACAGGGTCTTCACTGAAGCTTTCTTT. As protein: CASSYRDRVFTEAFF.

The CDR3 nucleotides read TGTGCCAGCAGCGACCTCAAGGACAATGAGCAGTTCTTC. Protein product: CASSDLKDNEQFF. The chain combines TRBV11-2 with TRBJ2-1; D is unresolved. Trimming stripped 5 bases from V and 5 bases from J, with 10 bases between. Germline V gene lookup returns CDR1 SGHAT and CDR2 FQNNGV. The CDR3 is 13 amino acids.